The TCR beta chain described here comes from a study of T cell responses to AZD1222 COVID-19 vaccine. Study-wide context: Second-dose timings of about 4 or about 12 weeks were pooled.

The CDR3 is 16 amino acids. Trimming removed 1 base from V and 6 bases from J; junction bases left unmatched: 4. Germline V gene data show CDR1 as SGHVS and CDR2 as FQNEAQ. The method was immunoSEQ multiplex PCR; TCRdb's version includes in-frame clones alone and lacks a portion of them. Of around 29,000 clones in the sample, more than 85% were seen once. Findings and caveats of the study: Of spike-specific TCRs, nearly half reportedly target regions left unmutated in variants. There were repertoire samples only from the period after the peak T cell response. The donor group comprised mostly white British people and more females; the analysis possibly underestimated clonal diversity.

In the case of this clone: Antigen: not known.

Source: peripheral blood, taken on day 0 of AZD1222 vaccination. The source of this sequence is an adult in good health. This chain links TRBV7-8 with TRBJ1-5; 12 bases are shared with TRBD1. This CDR3 reads CASSLGGQGALQPQHF. The CDR3 nucleotides are TGTGCCAGCAGCTTAGGGGGACAGGGGGCGCTTCAGCCCCAGCATTTT.